These T cell receptor beta chains were read from a single sample in a study of cytomegalovirus exposure and HLA in healthy donors. Clones were read by immunoSEQ multiplex PCR, and TCRdb kept only the in-frame ones, dropping some. The sample consists of 150,000 to 200,000 clones, about three quarters of them appearing once. The sequencing input was PBMCs. These TCRs come from a girl aged 5 to 17 in good health and CMV-seronegative. Both conserved end residues are part of each CDR3. D genes are given only for firm matches. Size tells how often a clone was seen (once, few, many) or the class of an expanded clone, and some rows leave it out.

size	V	J	D	DNA	CDR3
NA	TRBV6-1	TRBJ2-7	NA	TGTGCCAGCAGTGAAGCTGCCGGAGCTGCGGGGCAGTACTTC	CASSEAAGAAGQYF
few	TRBV6-5	TRBJ1-1	NA	TGTGCCAGCAGTTTCGCTCTAGTAATGAACACTGAAGCTTTCTTT	CASSFALVMNTEAFF
once	TRBV7-9	TRBJ1-1	NA	TGTGCCGGGAGCGGGGGGCCCAACTTGATCGAGAACACTGAAGCTTTCTTT	CAGSGGPNLIENTEAFF
few	TRBV5-5	TRBJ2-7	TRBD1	TGTGCCAGCAGCCCAGGACAGGGTCGTTCCTACGAGCAGTACTTC	CASSPGQGRSYEQYF
NA	TRBV7-3	TRBJ1-1	NA	TGTGCCAGCAGCTTATTGTTGGAGTCTGAAGCTTTCTTT	CASSLLLESEAFF
NA	TRBV18	TRBJ2-1	TRBD2	TGTGCCAGCTCATATGGGACTAGCGGGTACAATGAGCAGTTCTTC	CASSYGTSGYNEQFF
few	TRBV4-1	TRBJ2-7	TRBD1	TGCGCCAGCAGCCTCCTGAGGCAGGGGGCGGCCGACGAGCAGTACTTC	CASSLLRQGAADEQYF
few	TRBV7-9	TRBJ2-1	TRBD1	TGTGCCAGCAACGACAGGGTTCAGTACAATGAGCAGTTCTTC	CASNDRVQYNEQFF
NA	TRBV6-5	TRBJ1-1	NA	TGTGCCAGCAGAACCAGACATGAGAACACTGAAGCTTTCTTT	CASRTRHENTEAFF
NA	TRBV5-4	TRBJ2-1	TRBD2	TGTGCCAGCAGCTTGGCCTACCGGACTAGCGGGGGTTACAATGAGCAGTTCTTC	CASSLAYRTSGGYNEQFF
NA	TRBV18	TRBJ2-3	NA	TGTGCCAGCTCACCGGGGGGAGCAGATACGCAGTATTTT	CASSPGGADTQYF
few	TRBV12-5	TRBJ2-6	TRBD2	TGTGCTAGTGGGGCCGGGACTAGCCAGTCTGGGGCCAACGTCCTGACTTTC	CASGAGTSQSGANVLTF
once	TRBV27	TRBJ2-5	NA	TGTGCCAGCAGTGGCCGACAGTACCAAGAGACCCAGTACTTC	CASSGRQYQETQYF
NA	TRBV5-6	TRBJ2-5	NA	TGTGCCAGCAGCCCGCGTTCCGGGATAGAGACCCAGTACTTC	CASSPRSGIETQYF
many	TRBV5-1	TRBJ1-3	TRBD1	TGCGCCAGCAGCTTGTTGGGACAGAGCTCTGGAAACACCATATATTTT	CASSLLGQSSGNTIYF
NA	TRBV6-5	TRBJ1-1	NA	TGTGCCAGCAGATCCCAGGACAAGAACACTGAAGCTTTCTTT	CASRSQDKNTEAFF
NA	TRBV5-4	TRBJ2-3	TRBD1	TGTGCCAGCAGCTTGGGGGACAGGGGGCATACAGATACGCAGTATTTT	CASSLGDRGHTDTQYF
NA	TRBV5-1	TRBJ1-1	TRBD1	TGCGCCAGCAGCTTGGTTGGACAGGGCTCCACTGAAGCTTTCTTT	CASSLVGQGSTEAFF
NA	TRBV5-1	TRBJ2-5	NA	TGCGCCAGCAGCTTGGCCGACCTCCGATTGGGAGGTACCCAGTACTTC	CASSLADLRLGGTQYF
few	TRBV5-1	TRBJ2-5	TRBD2	TGCGCCAGCGGGAGGGGCGGAGAGACCCAGTACTTC	CASGRGGETQYF
NA	TRBV7-9	TRBJ1-2	TRBD1	TGTGCCAGCAGCATGCGACAGGGAGGCATGTATGGCTACACCTTC	CASSMRQGGMYGYTF
NA	TRBV19	TRBJ2-7	NA	TGTGCCAGTAGTGGTACGGGGACAACCTACGAGCAGTACTTC	CASSGTGTTYEQYF
NA	TRBV7-3	TRBJ2-5	TRBD1	TGTGCCAGCAGCTTTTCCGGGACAGAAGAGACCCAGTACTTC	CASSFSGTEETQYF
NA	TRBV7-2	TRBJ1-3	TRBD1	TGTGCCAGCAGTCGGACAGGGGTAGGAAACACCATATATTTT	CASSRTGVGNTIYF
NA	TRBV5-1	TRBJ2-7	TRBD1	TGCGCCAGCAGCGATTTTCAGGGGGCCGTCGGCGAGCAGTACTTC	CASSDFQGAVGEQYF
NA	TRBV27	TRBJ2-5	TRBD2	TGTGCCAGCAGGGCTAGCGGGGGGGCCGGGGAGACCCAGTACTTC	CASRASGGAGETQYF
NA	TRBV5-1	TRBJ1-2	NA	TGCGCCAGCAGCTTGGGCTTCCGACTCTATGGCTACACCTTC	CASSLGFRLYGYTF
NA	TRBV5-1	TRBJ2-1	TRBD1	TGCGCCAGAAGCTCCCGGGACAGTATCTACAATGAGCAGTTCTTC	CARSSRDSIYNEQFF
once	TRBV29-1	TRBJ2-1	TRBD2	TGCAGCGTCGCCGGGACTAGCGGGGGGGCTAGGGGTGAGCAGTTCTTC	CSVAGTSGGARGEQFF
few	TRBV5-1	TRBJ2-5	TRBD1	TGCGCCAGCAGCTTGGATACAGGGGGCATTGGGGAGACCCAGTACTTC	CASSLDTGGIGETQYF
NA	TRBV29-1	TRBJ1-1	NA	TGCAGCGTTGTCCTATCGGGGGGCACTGAAGCTTTCTTT	CSVVLSGGTEAFF
NA	TRBV5-4	TRBJ2-7	TRBD1	TGTGCCAGCAGCTTACAGGGACAGGGGGCGCCTTACGAGCAGTACTTC	CASSLQGQGAPYEQYF
few	TRBV9	TRBJ1-2	TRBD1	TGTGCCAGCAGCGCCCCGACAGGGTTCGGCTACACCTTC	CASSAPTGFGYTF
NA	TRBV4-1	TRBJ2-7	NA	TGCGCCAGCAGCCAAGGGCAGGGCGAATACTACGAGCAGTACTTC	CASSQGQGEYYEQYF
few	TRBV6-1	TRBJ1-2	NA	TGTGCCAGCAGTCCGAACAGGGATGGCTACACCTTC	CASSPNRDGYTF
NA	TRBV9	TRBJ1-2	NA	TGTGCCAGCAGCGTAGTAGATATTTATGGCTACACCTTC	CASSVVDIYGYTF